The 25 T cell receptor beta chains below all came from one sample that was sequenced in a study of blood T cells in healthy people across ages. Then a second PCR, running roughly 7 to 11 cycles, was carried out with a sample-barcoded 5' primer and a J-beta primer mix. Each CDR3 protein is one row after TCRdb ran MiXCR on the 5' RACE reads. The sample contains about 1.5 million distinct CDR3 sequences, 35% to 45% of which appear only once. The specimen was blood. Every receptor here comes from a young woman in good health.

CDR3 sequence: CSVERPGDGNEQYF. CDR3 in DNA: TGCAGCGTTGAACGGCCAGGGGACGGGAACGAGCAGTACTTC. The chain uses TRBV29-1 and TRBJ2-7, with a weak D call TRBD1 (6 bases). Germline V CDR1 and CDR2: SQVTM, ANQGSEA. The CDR3 is 14 amino acids. V lost 2 bases, J lost 5 bases, and 16 bases lay in between.

This chain uses TRBV7-2 with TRBJ2-1; D not resolved. The DNA end is a closer match to TRBJ2-7, so the J assignment may be wrong. The germline V gene has CDR1 SGHTA and CDR2 FQGNSA. CDR3 size: 13 residues. This CDR3 is CASSNGPYNEQYF. The CDR3 DNA is TGTGCCAGCAGCAACGGGCCCTACAATGAGCAGTACTTC.

This clonotype was picked up a small number of times. This rearrangement joins TRBV12-3 or TRBV12-4 to TRBJ1-2; D remains ambiguous. The CDR3 sequence is 13 residues long. Trimming stripped 1 base from V and 7 bases from J, with 10 bases between. CDR3 amino acids: CASSLGGFGGYTF. CDR3 in DNA: TGTGCCAGCAGTTTAGGCGGGTTCGGTGGCTACACCTTC.

The rearrangement joins TRBV27 to TRBJ2-2, with D possibly matching TRBD1 (6 bases). The CDR3 extends over 16 amino acids. V gave up 5 bases and J gave up 3 bases, with 16 bases separating them. Germline values: CDR1 MNHEY, CDR2 SMNVEV (reference sequence). The CDR3: CASSPSTGPYTGELFF. The CDR3 bases are TGTGCCAGCAGTCCATCAACAGGGCCTTACACCGGGGAGCTGTTTTTT.

The chain carries TRBV29-1 and TRBJ1-1; D gene uncertain. The CDR3 has 17 residues. From germline, CDR1 is SQVTM and CDR2 ANQGSEA. V was trimmed by 5 bases and J by 0 bases, leaving 22 bases between them. CDR3 loop: CSVPPGGGPGMNTEAFF. The CDR3, as DNA: TGCAGCGTTCCCCCGGGAGGAGGCCCTGGGATGAACACTGAAGCTTTCTTT.

A few counts support this clonotype. J is TRBJ2-4 and V is TRBV5-6; D is unresolved. Between the trimmed V and J ends, which lost 4 bases and 7 bases, there was a span of 12 bases. Germline-derived CDR1 and CDR2 are SGHDT and YYEEEE. The CDR3 consists of 13 residues. CDR3 protein: CASSASVRNIQYF. CDR3 DNA sequence: TGTGCCAGCAGCGCCTCAGTGAGGAACATTCAGTACTTC.

The rearrangement links TRBV6-1 to TRBJ1-4, with D maybe TRBD1 (6 bases). Germline V gives CDR1 MNHNS, CDR2 SASEGT. V lost 8 bases and J lost 0, with 19 bases in between. The CDR3 extends over 17 amino acids. The chain's CDR3 is CASAPRRGHTTNEKLFF. CDR3 sequence (DNA): TGTGCCAGCGCTCCGCGGCGGGGGCACACAACTAATGAAAAACTGTTTTTT.

The gene calls are TRBV24-1 and TRBJ2-3, with D possibly matching TRBD2 (6 bases). Trimming removed 9 bases from V and 0 bases from J, with 12 bases in between. CDR1 and CDR2 (germline): KGHDR, SFDVKD. CDR3 length: 14 amino acids. This CDR3 is CATSGGKSTDTQYF. In DNA form, the CDR3 reads TGTGCCACCTCTGGGGGGAAAAGCACAGATACGCAGTATTTT.

This sequence joins TRBV11-2 and TRBJ2-3, with D hard to call. The length of the CDR3 is 15 residues. Trimming removed 5 bases from V and 2 bases from J, with 14 bases in between. Germline-derived CDR1 and CDR2 are SGHAT and FQNNGV. The CDR3 coding sequence is TGTGCCAGCAGCCCCCGGGCCCTAATCACAGATACGCAGTATTTT. Protein: CASSPRALITDTQYF. Combining the CDR3 with reference TRBV11-2 and TRBJ2-3 gives the whole variable domain EAGVAQSPRYKIIEKRQSVAFWCNPISGHATLYWYQQILGQGPKLLIQFQNNGVVDDSQLPKDRFSAERLKGVDSTLKIQPAKLEDSAVYLCASSPRALITDTQYFGPGTRLTVL.

The V call is TRBV5-8, the J call TRBJ1-1, with 8 bases matching TRBD1. V was clipped by 0 bases and J by 7 bases; unmatched bases: 2. Germline-derived CDR1 and CDR2 are SGHTS and YDEGEE. The CDR3 has 13 amino acids. CDR3 bases: TGTGCCAGCAGCTTGGAACAGGGGGTTGAAGCTTTCTTT. Its protein is CASSLEQGVEAFF.

The gene calls are TRBV27 and TRBJ2-3; a possible D gene is TRBD1 (5 bases). CDR3 length equals 13 residues. CDR1 and CDR2 (germline): MNHEY, SMNVEV (reference sequence). V was clipped by 6 bases and J by 5 bases, with 12 bases between them. CDR3 bases: TGTGCCAGCAGCCTAGGGGATGTAGATACGCAGTATTTT. It codes for CASSLGDVDTQYF.

V and J are TRBV2 and TRBJ1-4, with unresolved D. Deletions cut 6 bases from V and 2 bases from J, with 10 bases between. From germline, CDR1 is SNHLY and CDR2 FYNNEI. The CDR3 spans 14 residues. The CDR3 DNA reads TGTGCCAGCAGAGTTCAGTGGACTAATGAAAAACTGTTTTTT. This encodes CASRVQWTNEKLFF.

The chain recombines TRBV14 with TRBJ2-1; 11 nucleotides agree with TRBD2. Near its end, the DNA agrees better with TRBJ2-7, so the J call may be wrong. The CDR3 contains 20 residues. Germline lookup yields CDR1 SGHDN and CDR2 FVKESK. The CDR3 coding sequence is TGTGCCAGCAGTCTAGGATTGCTAGCGGGAGGACCTTACTCCTACAATGAGCAGTACTTC. Translating gives CASSLGLLAGGPYSYNEQYF.

As regards this clonotype: A much larger clonotype is one base distant, so this may be a read error. The rearrangement links TRBV4-2 to TRBJ2-7; D may be TRBD2 (5 bases). The germline V gene encodes CDR1 LGHNA and CDR2 YNFKEQ. The CDR3 totals 16 residues. In DNA, the CDR3 is TGTGCCAGCAGCCCTCAACTAGGTCCTTACTCCTACGAGCAGAACTTC. It translates to CASSPQLGPYSYEQNF.

This clonotype was detected a few times. The chain carries TRBV29-1 and TRBJ1-2, with D possibly TRBD1 on 5 matching bases. The CDR3 has 12 amino acids. Germline V gene sequence: CDR1 SQVTM, CDR2 ANQGSEA. V dropped 7 bases and J dropped 6 bases, with 15 bases sitting between them. The CDR3: CSARGNRDGYTF. DNA for the CDR3: TGCAGCGCTCGGGGGAATCGAGATGGCTACACCTTC. The whole variable domain, filled in from reference TRBV29-1 and TRBJ1-2, reads SAVISQKPSRDICQRGTSLTIQCQVDSQVTMMFWYRQQPGQSLTLIATANQGSEATYESGFVIDKFPISRPNLTFSTLTVSNMSPEDSSIYLCSARGNRDGYTFGSGTRLTVV.

This clonotype was picked up one time. This likely comes from a read error, as the CDR3 has no conserved phenylalanine or tryptophan at its end. The chain joins TRBV20-1 to TRBJ2-4; D remains unclear. Matching the DNA end better, TRBJ2-7 makes the J call doubtful. This CDR3 region has 16 residues. The germline V gene encodes CDR1 DFQATT and CDR2 SNEGSKA (reference sequence). CDR3 DNA: TGCAGTGCTAGAGACCACAGATTCCTTGGCTCCTACGAGCAGTACATC. Its translation: CSARDHRFLGSYEQYI.

The V and J genes are TRBV9 and TRBJ2-2; D unresolved. This CDR3 comprises 15 residues. Germline assignment: CDR1 SGDLS and CDR2 YYNGEE. Trimming removed 6 bases at V and 4 bases at J, with 16 bases between. This CDR3 reads CASNSLQEITGELFF. Here the CDR3 DNA reads TGTGCCAGCAACTCTTTGCAGGAGATCACCGGGGAGCTGTTTTTT.

In this sample, this clonotype turned up a few times. The chain couples TRBV9 to TRBJ2-7; TRBD1 agrees at 9 bases. Germline V gene data show CDR1 as SGDLS and CDR2 as YYNGEE. This CDR3 contains 15 residues. Trimming removed 3 bases from V and 1 base from J; junction bases left unmatched: 5. CDR3 sequence reads: CASSASGQGSYEQYF. In nucleotides, the CDR3 is TGTGCCAGCAGCGCCAGCGGACAGGGGTCCTACGAGCAGTACTTC.

The chain carries TRBV12-3 or TRBV12-4 and TRBJ2-1, with 7 positions matching TRBD2. The V gene end was trimmed by 4 bases and the J gene end by 4 bases; junction bases not matched to a gene: 7. The CDR3 spans 15 residues. The CDR3 DNA is TGTGCCAGCAGTTCCCCCGGGACTACATACAATGAGCAGTTCTTC. Translated, it gives CASSSPGTTYNEQFF.

The chain couples TRBV27 to TRBJ2-7; 7 bases are a match to TRBD1. The CDR3 loop spans 15 amino acids. The V and J ends lost 4 bases and 2 bases, in that order; junction bases with no gene match: 8. Germline V lookup: CDR1 MNHEY, CDR2 SMNVEV (reference sequence). CDR3 sequence: CASSSLGQNAYEQYF. The CDR3 DNA reads TGTGCCAGCAGTTCCCTGGGACAGAATGCCTACGAGCAGTACTTC.

The chain couples TRBV7-8 to TRBJ2-7; no firm D call. The CDR3 covers 15 residues. Trimming cost V 5 bases and J 6 bases, with 20 bases left between them. Germline V gene lookup returns CDR1 SGHVS and CDR2 FQNEAQ. In DNA, the CDR3 is TGTGCCAGCAGCCCGAAGGAACTTCCCGGGCGCGAGCAGTACTTC. Encoded protein: CASSPKELPGREQYF.

The chain links TRBV20-1 to TRBJ2-7; TRBD2 agrees at 11 bases. J lost 4 bases, V lost 6 bases, and 14 bases had no gene match. This CDR3 spans 16 amino acids. Germline V gene sequence: CDR1 DFQATT, CDR2 SNEGSKA (reference sequence). As DNA, the CDR3 is TGCAGTGCCCGACCTCCTACTAGCGGGAGAGCTTACGAGCAGTACTTC. Translating it yields CSARPPTSGRAYEQYF.

The table lists this clonotype with a few counts. The V call is TRBV2, the J call TRBJ2-1; no definite D call. CDR3 length: 14 residues. V was cut by 6 bases and J by 7 bases, with 16 bases left in between. CDR1 SNHLY and CDR2 FYNNEI come from the germline V gene. The CDR3 is CASRPGPPGNEQFF. For the CDR3, the DNA is TGTGCCAGCAGGCCGGGCCCCCCGGGTAATGAGCAGTTCTTC.

The genes are TRBV3-1 and TRBJ2-1; TRBD2 aligns across 13 bases. The CDR3 is 15 residues long. V lost 7 bases and J lost 7; bases outside the gene matches: 7. The germline V gene has CDR1 LGHDT and CDR2 YNNKEL (reference sequence). CDR3 residues: CASTPLAGGMNEQFF. CDR3 nucleotides: TGTGCCAGCACCCCACTAGCGGGGGGGATGAATGAGCAGTTCTTC.

In its sample, this clonotype was seen a few times. CDR3: CASSYVLAAETQYF. CDR3 in DNA: TGTGCCAGCAGTTACGTTCTAGCGGCAGAGACCCAGTACTTC. This chain links TRBV6-2 or TRBV6-3 with TRBJ2-5, with 7 positions matching TRBD2. The length of the CDR3 is 14 residues. CDR1 and CDR2 (germline): MNHEY, SVGEGT. Trimming cost V 2 bases and J 4 bases; bases outside gene matches: 4.